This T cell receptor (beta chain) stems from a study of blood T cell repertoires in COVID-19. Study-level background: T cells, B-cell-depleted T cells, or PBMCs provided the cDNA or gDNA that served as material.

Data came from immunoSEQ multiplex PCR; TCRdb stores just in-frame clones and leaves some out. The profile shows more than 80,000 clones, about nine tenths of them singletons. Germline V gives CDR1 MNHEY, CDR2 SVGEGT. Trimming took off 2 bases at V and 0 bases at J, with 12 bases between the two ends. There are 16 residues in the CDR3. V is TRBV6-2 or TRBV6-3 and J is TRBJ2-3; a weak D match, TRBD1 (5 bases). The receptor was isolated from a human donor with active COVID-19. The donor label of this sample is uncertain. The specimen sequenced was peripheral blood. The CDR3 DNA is TGTGCCAGCAGTTACGGGGCAGGAACTAGCACAGATACGCAGTATTTT. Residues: CASSYGAGTSTDTQYF.